Listed below are T cell receptor beta chains from one sample, sequenced in a study of blood T cell repertoires in COVID-19. This table comes from immunoSEQ multiplex PCR, and its TCRdb copy is limited to in-frame clones, with some not included. This sample has 53,000 or so clones; 90% to 95% occur once, and the top ten carry 2.5% to 3.5%. The sequenced material came from peripheral blood. All receptors derive from a human donor in a cohort sampled during active COVID-19. CDR3s include the opening cysteine and the closing phenylalanine or tryptophan. A D gene is named only where the DNA matches it firmly. Size values are once, few and many counts, or a class for expanded clones, and some rows have none.

v_gene	d_gene	len	j_gene	abundance	CDR3aa	CDR3nt
TRBV12-3/TRBV12-4	-	13	TRBJ2-1	-	CASSLVLASEQFF	TGTGCCAGCAGTTTAGTCTTGGCCTCTGAGCAGTTCTTC
TRBV4-3	TRBD1	16	TRBJ1-2	-	CASSQVGLTGLYGYTF	TGCGCCAGCAGCCAAGTCGGTCTGACAGGGCTTTATGGCTACACCTTC
TRBV5-4	TRBD2	14	TRBJ2-7	few	CASSFGLEFNEQYF	TGTGCCAGCAGCTTTGGACTAGAGTTTAACGAGCAGTACTTC
TRBV19	TRBD1	17	TRBJ1-3	-	CATKGGQGGRSGNTIYF	TGTGCCACCAAGGGGGGACAGGGAGGCCGCTCTGGAAACACCATATATTTT
TRBV9	-	13	TRBJ1-6	once	CASSVGGGAPLHF	TGTGCCAGCAGCGTGGGGGGGGGAGCACCCCTCCACTTT
TRBV3-1/TRBV3-2	TRBD1	14	TRBJ2-1	-	CASSQGGTDNEQFF	TGTGCCAGCAGCCAAGGAGGGACAGACAATGAGCAGTTCTTC
TRBV5-6	-	15	TRBJ1-5	-	CASSLAQGNNQPQHF	TGTGCCAGCAGCTTGGCCCAGGGGAACAATCAGCCCCAGCATTTT
TRBV19	TRBD1	15	TRBJ2-1	-	CASKGGDRESSEQFF	TGTGCCAGTAAGGGTGGGGACAGGGAGTCGTCTGAGCAGTTCTTC
TRBV6-6	-	15	TRBJ2-2	-	CASRLQGLRTGELFF	TGTGCCAGCAGGCTACAGGGTTTGCGAACCGGGGAGCTGTTTTTT
TRBV5-1	TRBD1	14	TRBJ2-7	-	CASSWGTASYEQYF	TGCGCCAGCAGTTGGGGGACAGCCTCCTACGAGCAGTACTTC